The following is a T cell receptor beta chain sequence with its context. The data derive from a study of identifying expanded T cells in peripheral blood. Sequencing was performed with immunoSEQ multiplex PCR; in TCRdb, only in-frame clones are kept and a portion is missing. The sample yields nearly 60,000 clones, approximately 90% seen once. The receptor comes from a person aged 18 to 69 in good health. The sequencing input was blood.

CDR3: CASSYSGTVNTEAFF. The DNA for the CDR3 is TGTGCCAGCAGTTATTCCGGGACGGTGAACACTGAAGCTTTCTTT. The rearrangement uses TRBV2 and TRBJ1-1; tentatively, D is TRBD1 (5 bases). Trimming left V 5 bases short and J 0 bases short, with 13 bases between. The germline V gene has CDR1 SNHLY and CDR2 FYNNEI. The CDR3 contains 15 residues.